This TCR beta chain was recovered during a study of identical twins. TCRdb re-called the 5' RACE reads with MiXCR, one entry per CDR3 protein. This repertoire shows 1.5 million to 2 million distinct CDR3 sequences, under 35% found once; its top ten account for more than 0.25%. The length of the CDR3 is 16 residues. Germline loops: CDR1 DFQATT, CDR2 SNEGSKA (reference sequence). Trimming removed 0 bases from V and 5 bases from J, with 17 bases in between. The chain couples TRBV20-1 to TRBJ1-5; perhaps TRBD1 as D (6 bases). Material: cord blood. This receptor was obtained from a newborn girl in good health. CDR3 coding DNA: TGCAGTGCTAGAGATCACAGGGTTAGTGATTATCAGCCCCAGCATTTT. The encoded protein is CSARDHRVSDYQPQHF.